This T cell receptor (beta chain) appears in the sequencing data of a study of shared clonotypes between healthy human individuals. Overall study context: Each donor had three CD4 naive, three CD4 memory, two CD8 naive and one CD8 memory plate.

The germline V gene encodes CDR1 SGHRS and CDR2 YFSETQ. This CDR3 region has 14 residues. With 0 bases clipped from V and 5 bases from J, the junction kept 2 bases outside the gene matches. Template for every sorted-subset replicate PCR totaled around 200 ng DNA, 30,000 to 35,000 T cell genomes. Clones were read by immunoSEQ multiplex PCR, and TCRdb kept only the in-frame ones, dropping some. The sample holds hundreds of thousands of clones, 60% to 75% seen once. Negatively enriched CD4+ T cells were divided by CD45RA into naive and memory. The TCR was taken from a woman aged 30 to 39 in good health. Sequenced input: memory CD4+ T cells sorted from blood. Subset here: CD45RA-negative fraction. The V and J genes are TRBV5-1 and TRBJ2-5, with 9 bases that match TRBD2. The CDR3 region has the DNA TGCGCCAGCAGCTTGGCGGCGGGAGGGGAGACCCAGTACTTC. Translation gives CASSLAAGGETQYF.